Listed below are T cell receptor beta chains from one sample, sequenced in a study of T cell responses to AZD1222 COVID-19 vaccine. The repertoire was sequenced with immunoSEQ multiplex PCR; TCRdb's copy has only in-frame clones and lacks some. Altogether some 84,000 clones are present, roughly 89% being singletons, with the ten largest covering under 14%. Source: peripheral blood, taken 28 days after the second AZD1222 dose. The receptors here all came from an adult who received the AZD1222 COVID-19 vaccine. The CDR3 runs from the conserved cysteine through the conserved F or W. Each record gives: V gene, D gene, clone size, J gene, CDR3 protein, CDR3 DNA. D genes are given only for firm matches. Where a row states a size, it is once, few, many or the class of an expanded clone; other rows omit it.

TRBV7-9	-	-	TRBJ2-1	CASSLVNEQFF	TGTGCCAGCAGCTTGGTAAATGAGCAGTTCTTC
TRBV28	-	-	TRBJ1-2	CASSSPPREDGYTF	TGTGCCAGCAGTTCCCCTCCCAGGGAGGATGGCTACACCTTC
TRBV18	TRBD1	-	TRBJ1-2	CASSPGTVYGYTF	TGTGCCAGCTCCCCCGGGACAGTCTATGGCTACACCTTC
TRBV6-1	-	-	TRBJ1-6	CASSESLPGLGYNSPLHF	TGTGCCAGCAGTGAATCTCTCCCAGGGCTGGGTTATAATTCACCCCTCCACTTT
TRBV5-6	-	once	TRBJ2-3	CASSLGDWSVGISTDTQYF	TGTGCCAGCAGCTTGGGGGACTGGTCCGTTGGAATAAGCACAGATACGCAGTATTTT
TRBV19	TRBD2	-	TRBJ2-4	CASSPTSGGPKNIQYF	TGTGCCAGTAGTCCGACTAGCGGGGGCCCTAAAAACATTCAGTACTTC
TRBV4-2	-	-	TRBJ2-1	CASSQQPVSSYNEQFF	TGTGCCAGCAGCCAACAGCCTGTAAGCTCCTACAATGAGCAGTTCTTC
TRBV6-1	-	few	TRBJ2-3	CASSEFNTQYF	TGTGCCAGCAGTGAATTTAATACGCAGTATTTT
TRBV7-3	TRBD2	-	TRBJ2-1	CASSTKAGTGYNEQFF	TGTGCCAGCAGCACCAAAGCGGGGACCGGGTACAATGAGCAGTTCTTC
TRBV6-2/TRBV6-3	TRBD2	few	TRBJ2-5	CASSYSTLQRGVPKTQYF	TGTGCCAGCAGTTACTCGACCCTCCAGCGGGGGGTCCCGAAGACCCAGTACTTC
TRBV5-5	-	-	TRBJ1-5	CASSFVSSNQPQHF	TGTGCCAGCAGCTTTGTCAGTAGCAATCAGCCCCAGCATTTT
TRBV7-2	-	-	TRBJ1-2	CASSALRASNYGYTF	TGTGCCAGCAGCGCCCTGAGGGCTTCCAACTATGGCTACACCTTC
TRBV19	TRBD2	once	TRBJ2-7	CASSIAVSGGEQYF	TGTGCCAGTAGTATAGCGGTTAGCGGGGGCGAGCAGTACTTC
TRBV2	TRBD1	-	TRBJ2-1	CASRAGDSYNEQFF	TGTGCCAGCAGGGCCGGGGACAGCTACAATGAGCAGTTCTTC
TRBV5-1	-	-	TRBJ1-1	CASSLITGSNEAFF	TGCGCCAGCAGCTTGATAACAGGTTCTAACGAAGCTTTCTTT
TRBV19	TRBD1	-	TRBJ1-5	CASSILFGQGAPQPQHF	TGTGCCAGTAGTATTCTCTTTGGACAGGGGGCACCTCAGCCCCAGCATTTT
TRBV5-1	-	-	TRBJ1-3	CASSLALDSSGNTIYF	TGCGCCAGCAGCTTGGCTCTCGACAGCTCTGGAAACACCATATATTTT
TRBV7-6	TRBD1	-	TRBJ2-7	CASSFDRGSYEQYF	TGTGCCAGCAGCTTCGACAGGGGGTCCTACGAGCAGTACTTC
TRBV19	-	-	TRBJ1-1	CASSLRGDTEAFF	TGTGCCAGTAGTCTTCGGGGCGACACTGAAGCTTTCTTT
TRBV7-2	-	-	TRBJ1-5	CASSSSVGTRNQPQHF	TGTGCCAGCAGCTCCAGCGTAGGGACCCGCAATCAGCCCCAGCATTTT
TRBV7-3	TRBD1	-	TRBJ2-7	CASSLMGRGQGSDEQYF	TGTGCCAGCAGCTTAATGGGCAGGGGACAGGGGTCGGACGAGCAGTACTTC
TRBV6-2/TRBV6-3	-	-	TRBJ1-1	CASSQRKGAGFTEAFF	TGTGCCAGCAGTCAGAGGAAGGGCGCGGGGTTCACTGAAGCTTTCTTT
TRBV6-6	TRBD2	once	TRBJ2-7	CASSPVGASGEYEQYF	TGTGCCAGCAGCCCCGTGGGGGCTAGCGGGGAATACGAGCAGTACTTC
TRBV18	TRBD2	-	TRBJ2-5	CASSHGGETQYF	TGTGCCAGCTCACACGGGGGGGAGACCCAGTACTTC
TRBV7-9	TRBD2	-	TRBJ2-3	CASSFLTSGGTDTQYF	TGTGCCAGCAGCTTCCTGACTAGCGGGGGAACAGATACGCAGTATTTT
TRBV30	-	-	TRBJ1-1	CAWSGPGGRFF	TGTGCCTGGAGTGGCCCGGGGGGGAGGTTCTTT
TRBV4-3	TRBD2	few	TRBJ2-5	CASSQDFLGGSETQYF	TGCGCCAGCAGCCAAGATTTCCTGGGAGGGAGTGAGACCCAGTACTTC
TRBV5-1	-	-	TRBJ2-2	CASSLGGTNTGELFF	TGCGCCAGCAGCTTAGGGGGTACGAACACCGGGGAGCTGTTTTTT
TRBV18	-	-	TRBJ1-1	CASSPLGTLLENTEAFF	TGTGCCAGCTCACCCCTCGGTACCCTCTTGGAGAACACTGAAGCTTTCTTT
TRBV6-5	-	-	TRBJ1-6	CASSYIGGDSPLHF	TGTGCCAGCAGTTACATCGGGGGCGATTCACCCCTCCACTTT
TRBV5-8	-	-	TRBJ1-6	CASSLGESYNSPLHF	TGTGCCAGCAGCTTAGGGGAATCCTATAATTCACCCCTCCACTTT
TRBV4-1	-	-	TRBJ2-5	CASSQTGPETQYF	TGCGCCAGCAGCCAAACAGGGCCGGAGACCCAGTACTTC
TRBV7-9	-	-	TRBJ1-2	CASSLAGPYGYTF	TGTGCCAGCAGCTTAGCGGGGCCGTATGGCTACACCTTC
TRBV4-1	-	-	TRBJ2-3	CASSQTRTGTGFDTQYF	TGCGCCAGCAGCCAAACGAGGACCGGGACGGGTTTCGATACGCAGTATTTT
TRBV7-2	TRBD1	-	TRBJ1-1	CASSSTGTVYTEAFF	TGTGCCAGCAGTTCGACAGGGACAGTGTACACTGAAGCTTTCTTT
TRBV9	-	-	TRBJ2-5	CASSPHSLGETQYF	TGTGCCAGCAGCCCCCACTCGCTCGGAGAGACCCAGTACTTC
TRBV4-2	TRBD1	-	TRBJ2-7	CASSHVGQAETYEQYF	TGTGCCAGCAGCCATGTTGGACAGGCCGAAACCTACGAGCAGTACTTC
TRBV2	TRBD1	-	TRBJ2-5	CASSVQGGTQYF	TGTGCCAGCAGTGTACAGGGGGGGACCCAGTACTTC
TRBV10-3	TRBD1	-	TRBJ2-7	CAISVRGTGSPYEQYF	TGTGCCATCAGTGTTCGGGGGACAGGGAGTCCCTACGAGCAGTACTTC
TRBV5-1	-	-	TRBJ2-2	CASSSPILTGELFF	TGCGCCAGCAGCAGCCCGATTCTCACCGGGGAGCTGTTTTTT
TRBV3-1/TRBV3-2	-	-	TRBJ1-3	CASSPRDHSGNTIYF	TGTGCCAGCAGCCCGCGGGACCACTCTGGAAACACCATATATTTT
TRBV13	-	-	TRBJ1-3	CASSLGRGAVSGNTIYF	TGTGCCAGCAGCTTAGGTCGGGGGGCTGTCTCTGGAAACACCATATATTTT